The present TCR beta chain was sequenced within a study of control samples from healthy donors and cancer patients. The CDR3 spans 13 residues. Germline CDR1 is SQVTM and CDR2 is ANQGSEA. The V end was cut by 6 bases, the J end by 3 bases, with 12 bases between. Sequencing used immunoSEQ multiplex PCR; TCRdb keeps in-frame clones, though not all of them. The data contain around 120,000 clones, about 95% of them seen just once; the ten biggest clones take up around 3.6%. Input material: blood. The chain joins TRBV29-1 to TRBJ2-1; a weak D match, TRBD1 (7 bases). The receptor was derived from a man aged 25-40 years in good health. The CDR3 sequence is CSVRDRNYNEQFF. In DNA, the CDR3 is TGCAGCGTGCGGGACAGAAACTACAATGAGCAGTTCTTC.